This T cell receptor (beta chain) came from a study of T-cell reconstitution after alpha-beta-depleted transplantation in children. On this clonotype itself: What it binds is unknown.

Unique molecular identifiers were used to barcode this TCRbeta library. One entry per CDR3 protein, called by TCRdb with MiXCR from the PCR reads. The sample records a few hundred thousand distinct CDR3 sequences, roughly 16% being singletons. This CDR3 has 14 residues. Germline CDR1 reads LNHDA; CDR2 reads SQIVND (reference sequence). Trimming took off 3 bases at V and 7 bases at J, with 13 bases between the two ends. Study observations and caveats: Expanded clones from the graft, numbering several hundred, reportedly supplied alpha-beta T cells about two months after transplant.

The V call is TRBV19, the J call TRBJ2-1; D remains ambiguous. Sequenced material: PBMCs, mostly from graft donor cells, taken 360 days after TCRalphabeta/CD19-depleted stem cell transplant. This sequence was found in a boy under two years old who had a stem cell transplant for Wiskott-Aldrich syndrome, so the T cells may come from the graft donor. The CDR3 DNA reads as TGTGCCAGTAGTATGGCGGATACCCCGAATGAGCAGTTCTTC. Its translation: CASSMADTPNEQFF.